A selection of T cell receptor beta chains follows, all from one sample in a study of blood T cell repertoires in COVID-19. Only in-frame clones appear in the TCRdb table, and some are missing; sequencing was by immunoSEQ multiplex PCR. The data contain under 150,000 clones, around 88% of them singletons. Sequencing was carried out using PBMCs or T cells enriched from blood (not recorded which). The receptors here all came from a woman in her 50s who had recovered from COVID-19. Both conserved end residues are part of each CDR3. D genes are given only for firm matches. Part of the rows lack a size; the others show once, few, many or a class for expanded clones.

TRBD1,.,TRBV6-4,TRBJ1-2,CASSDSKDRGRGGYTF,TGTGCCAGCAGTGACTCAAAGGACAGGGGGCGCGGTGGCTACACCTTC
TRBD1,.,TRBV11-2,TRBJ1-1,CASKSGTVNTEAFF,TGTGCCAGCAAATCCGGGACAGTGAACACTGAAGCTTTCTTT
TRBD2,.,TRBV9,TRBJ2-7,CASSVAGVTYEQYF,TGTGCCAGCAGCGTGGCGGGAGTAACCTACGAGCAGTACTTC
TRBD2,once,TRBV10-1,TRBJ2-3,CASSLAGGTDTQYF,TGCGCCAGCAGTCTAGCGGGTGGCACAGATACGCAGTATTTT
.,.,TRBV5-6,TRBJ1-5,CASSPGRVNQPQHF,TGTGCCAGCAGCCCGGGGAGGGTCAATCAGCCCCAGCATTTT
TRBD2,.,TRBV15,TRBJ2-5,CATGTSGETQYF,TGTGCCACTGGGACTAGCGGAGAGACCCAGTACTTC
.,.,TRBV5-1,TRBJ1-1,CASSPVGGSTYTEAFF,TGCGCCAGCAGCCCGGTGGGGGGATCGACCTACACTGAAGCTTTCTTT
.,.,TRBV5-1,TRBJ2-1,CASSNSARSDEQFF,TGCGCCAGCAGCAACTCAGCCAGGTCGGATGAGCAGTTCTTC
.,few,TRBV27,TRBJ2-7,CASSSNRDYEQYF,TGTGCCAGCAGTTCAAACAGGGACTACGAGCAGTACTTC
.,.,TRBV19,TRBJ1-4,CASSRGGRQNEKLFF,TGTGCCAGTAGCCGTGGGGGCAGACAGAATGAAAAACTGTTTTTT
TRBD1,.,TRBV28,TRBJ1-5,CASRSPTGSNQPQHF,TGTGCCAGCAGGTCTCCGACAGGGAGCAATCAGCCCCAGCATTTT
TRBD1,few,TRBV29-1,TRBJ2-3,CSALNWGLDRDTDTQYF,TGCAGCGCCCTGAATTGGGGGCTTGACAGGGACACAGATACGCAGTATTTT
.,.,TRBV5-1,TRBJ1-5,CASSLEGVSNQPQHF,TGCGCCAGCAGCTTGGAGGGGGTGAGCAATCAGCCCCAGCATTTT
TRBD1,.,TRBV11-3,TRBJ2-2,CASSLGQGHTGELFF,TGTGCCAGCAGCTTAGGACAGGGACACACCGGGGAGCTGTTTTTT
TRBD1,.,TRBV10-2,TRBJ2-7,CASRAPGTGGNEQYF,TGCGCCAGCAGGGCCCCCGGGACAGGGGGCAACGAGCAGTACTTC
.,.,TRBV7-6,TRBJ2-5,CASSLAMGGAGLDETQYF,TGTGCCAGCAGCTTAGCGATGGGCGGGGCGGGGCTTGACGAGACCCAGTACTTC
.,.,TRBV6-5,TRBJ1-5,CASSSTLTYSNQPQHF,TGTGCCAGCAGTTCCACGTTAACATATAGCAATCAGCCCCAGCATTTT
TRBD2,.,TRBV10-3,TRBJ2-3,CAIGRASGGMDTQYF,TGTGCCATCGGGAGGGCTAGCGGGGGGATGGATACGCAGTATTTT
TRBD1,.,TRBV5-5,TRBJ1-4,CASSLTTGQGEKLFF,TGTGCCAGCAGCTTGACGACAGGACAGGGGGAAAAACTGTTTTTT
.,.,TRBV12-3/TRBV12-4,TRBJ1-1,CASSKTVNTEAFF,TGTGCCAGCAGTAAGACAGTGAACACTGAAGCTTTCTTT
TRBD2,.,TRBV19,TRBJ2-1,CASTLRGSSYNEQFF,TGTGCCAGTACCCTGCGGGGGAGCTCCTACAATGAGCAGTTCTTC
.,.,TRBV19,TRBJ1-1,CASSVNTEAFF,TGTGCCAGTAGCGTGAACACTGAAGCTTTCTTT
TRBD1,once,TRBV7-6,TRBJ1-3,CASSLSPGGDTIYF,TGTGCCAGCAGCTTAAGTCCAGGGGGCGACACCATATATTTT
.,.,TRBV9,TRBJ2-1,CASSATSNEQFF,TGTGCCAGCAGCGCCACTAGTAATGAGCAGTTCTTC
.,.,TRBV29-1,TRBJ1-5,CSVVSGDGGQPQHF,TGCAGCGTTGTGTCAGGGGATGGGGGTCAGCCCCAGCATTTT
.,once,TRBV21-1,TRBJ2-7,CASSRRTAGGYEQYF,TGTGCCAGCAGCAGACGCACGGCAGGGGGCTACGAGCAGTACTTC
.,.,TRBV4-1,TRBJ1-4,CASSPPESYEKLFF,TGCGCCAGCAGCCCCCCTGAGTCTTATGAAAAACTGTTTTTT
TRBD2,once,TRBV9,TRBJ2-7,CASSATSGGIYEQYF,TGTGCCAGCAGTGCGACTAGCGGGGGGATCTACGAGCAGTACTTC
.,.,TRBV19,TRBJ1-5,CASSIRVGPQHF,TGTGCCAGTAGTATTAGAGTTGGGCCCCAGCATTTT
.,.,TRBV7-9,TRBJ1-1,CASSEGQRNTEAFF,TGTGCCAGCAGCGAGGGACAACGAAACACTGAAGCTTTCTTT
.,.,TRBV18,TRBJ1-2,CASSPVSQGGESYGYTF,TGTGCCAGCTCACCAGTTTCCCAGGGAGGGGAAAGTTATGGCTACACCTTC
TRBD2,.,TRBV29-1,TRBJ2-3,CSVGPTSGNTDTQYF,TGCAGCGTTGGACCGACTAGCGGCAACACAGATACGCAGTATTTT
.,.,TRBV5-4,TRBJ2-1,CASSLASSGNNEQFF,TGTGCCAGCAGCTTGGCGTCCTCGGGTAACAATGAGCAGTTCTTC
.,.,TRBV2,TRBJ2-1,CASSETGRVEQFF,TGTGCCAGCAGTGAAACCGGCAGGGTCGAGCAGTTCTTC
TRBD1,.,TRBV6-1,TRBJ2-7,CASSERGLFTYEQYF,TGTGCCAGCAGTGAAAGGGGGCTTTTTACCTACGAGCAGTACTTC
TRBD1,.,TRBV6-5,TRBJ1-1,CASSINRDRVRLIF,TGTGCCAGCAGTATAAACCGGGACAGGGTAAGATTGATCTTT
TRBD1,.,TRBV2,TRBJ1-3,CASSQQGAIAGNTIYF,TGTGCCAGCAGTCAACAGGGGGCCATAGCAGGAAACACCATATATTTT
TRBD1,.,TRBV4-1,TRBJ1-5,CASSQTETGINQPQHF,TGCGCCAGCAGCCAAACGGAGACAGGGATAAATCAGCCCCAGCATTTT
.,few,TRBV5-6,TRBJ1-1,CASSWRGFGAFF,TGTGCCAGCAGCTGGCGGGGGTTCGGCGCTTTCTTT
.,.,TRBV7-3,TRBJ1-3,CASSLIARGPGNTIYF,TGTGCCAGCAGCTTAATTGCCAGAGGCCCTGGAAACACCATATATTTT
.,.,TRBV19,TRBJ1-2,CASTPGHLTYGYTF,TGTGCCAGTACCCCGGGACACTTGACGTATGGCTACACCTTC
TRBD1,.,TRBV7-2,TRBJ1-4,CASSLKGGGTEGFQLFF,TGTGCCAGCAGCTTAAAGGGTGGGGGGACAGAAGGGTTCCAACTGTTTTTT
TRBD2,once,TRBV7-9,TRBJ2-1,CASIQGLAGTEQFF,TGTGCCAGCATCCAGGGACTAGCGGGGACGGAGCAGTTCTTC
.,.,TRBV4-2,TRBJ1-5,CASSPEGTGGLNQPQHF,TGTGCCAGCAGCCCAGAAGGAACGGGTGGCCTTAATCAGCCCCAGCATTTT
TRBD2,.,TRBV5-1,TRBJ2-7,CASSILTSVSEQYF,TGCGCCAGCAGCATACTCACTAGCGTCTCCGAGCAGTACTTC
.,.,TRBV7-8,TRBJ2-3,CASSLAVDGTGWDTQYF,TGTGCCAGCAGCTTAGCAGTAGACGGTACGGGGTGGGATACGCAGTATTTT
TRBD1,.,TRBV5-1,TRBJ2-7,CASSFTGTDPYEQYF,TGCGCCAGCAGCTTCACCGGGACAGACCCTTACGAGCAGTACTTC
.,.,TRBV15,TRBJ1-3,CATSRDGPGPSGNTIYF,TGTGCCACCAGCAGAGATGGCCCAGGTCCCTCTGGAAACACCATATATTTT
TRBD2,.,TRBV4-1,TRBJ2-1,CASSQPGTSGGYNEQFF,TGCGCCAGCAGCCAACCAGGGACTAGCGGGGGTTACAATGAGCAGTTCTTC
TRBD1,.,TRBV2,TRBJ2-7,CASGGQGAYEQYF,TGTGCCAGCGGGGGACAGGGGGCCTACGAGCAGTACTTC
.,.,TRBV7-2,TRBJ1-4,CASSLGQFNEKLFF,TGTGCCAGCAGCTTAGGGCAGTTTAATGAAAAACTGTTTTTT
TRBD1,once,TRBV6-5,TRBJ2-7,CASSTGTGVYEQYF,TGTGCCAGCAGTACAGGGACAGGGGTTTACGAGCAGTACTTC
TRBD1,.,TRBV6-5,TRBJ2-7,CASSYAGQGGPYEQYF,TGTGCCAGCAGTTACGCGGGACAGGGAGGACCCTACGAGCAGTACTTC
.,few,TRBV13,TRBJ2-2,CASSFRQINTGELFF,TGTGCCAGCAGCTTCCGACAGATTAACACCGGGGAGCTGTTTTTT
.,.,TRBV5-4,TRBJ1-2,CASSLAGQGRTYGYTF,TGTGCCAGCAGCTTGGCCGGTCAGGGTCGGACGTATGGCTACACCTTC